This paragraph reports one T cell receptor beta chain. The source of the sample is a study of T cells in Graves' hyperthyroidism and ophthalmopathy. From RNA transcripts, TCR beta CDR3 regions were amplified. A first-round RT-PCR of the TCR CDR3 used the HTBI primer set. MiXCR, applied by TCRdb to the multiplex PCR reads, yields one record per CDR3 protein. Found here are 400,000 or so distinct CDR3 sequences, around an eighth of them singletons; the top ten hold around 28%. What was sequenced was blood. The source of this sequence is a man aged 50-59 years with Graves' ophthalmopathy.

In DNA form, the CDR3 reads TGCGCCAGCAGCTTGGATCTCGCCTATAATTCACCCCTCCACTTT. Protein sequence: CASSLDLAYNSPLHF. The rearrangement uses TRBV5-1 and TRBJ1-6; D is unresolved. From germline, CDR1 is SGHRS and CDR2 YFSETQ. The CDR3 covers 15 residues. The V end was cut by 0 bases, the J end by 2 bases, with 6 bases between. The full variable domain, completed using reference TRBV5-1 and TRBJ1-6, is KAGVTQTPRYLIKTRGQQVTLSCSPISGHRSVSWYQQTPGQGLQFLFEYFSETQRNKGNFPGRFSGRQFSNSRSEMNVSTLELGDSALYLCASSLDLAYNSPLHFGNGTRLTVT.